This T cell receptor beta chain was sequenced in a study of molecular identifiers for immune sequencing clone quantification. On this clonotype: Its antigen is undetermined.

The CDR3 contains 16 residues. Germline CDR1 and CDR2: SGHVS and FQNEAQ. The V and J ends lost 3 bases and 0 bases, in that order; junction bases with no gene match: 7. Study-wide findings and caveats: Over 97% of effector molecules, but under 1% in naive cells, were held by clones with more than 20 RNA copies. Amid about a million naive cells, spiked Jurkat TCR RNA from one cell was reportedly still detectable.

TCRdb analysed the PCR reads with MiXCR anew, one entry per CDR3 protein. The data contain 60,000 to 65,000 distinct CDR3 sequences, about 20% of them seen just once; the ten biggest clones take up about 1.3%. The sequencing input was naive CD8+ T cells from blood, with Jurkat cell RNA spiked in. Subset given: FACS-sorted CD8+CD4-CCR7+CD45RA+ naive T cells. The TCR was taken from a human donor in good health. Some libraries in this study had Jurkat cell RNA spiked in. The rearrangement joins TRBV7-8 to TRBJ2-7; 8 bases map to TRBD1. The CDR3 bases are TGTGCCAGCAGCTTTACGCAGGGGGCTTACTCCTACGAGCAGTACTTC. This encodes CASSFTQGAYSYEQYF.